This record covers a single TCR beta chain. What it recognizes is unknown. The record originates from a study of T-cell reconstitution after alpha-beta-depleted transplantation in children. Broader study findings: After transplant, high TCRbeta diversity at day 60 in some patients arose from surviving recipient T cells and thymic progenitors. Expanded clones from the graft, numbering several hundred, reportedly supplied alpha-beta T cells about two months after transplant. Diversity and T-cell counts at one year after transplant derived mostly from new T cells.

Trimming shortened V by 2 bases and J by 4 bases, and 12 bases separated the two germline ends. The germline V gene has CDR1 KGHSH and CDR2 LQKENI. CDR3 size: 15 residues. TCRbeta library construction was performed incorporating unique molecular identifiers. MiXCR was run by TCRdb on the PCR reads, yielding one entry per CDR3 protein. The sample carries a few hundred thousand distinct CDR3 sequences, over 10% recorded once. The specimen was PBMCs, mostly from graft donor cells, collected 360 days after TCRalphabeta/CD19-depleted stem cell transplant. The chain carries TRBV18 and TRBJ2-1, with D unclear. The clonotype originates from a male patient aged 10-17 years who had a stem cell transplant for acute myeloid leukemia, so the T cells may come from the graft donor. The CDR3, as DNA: TGTGCCAGCTCACCAAAGGAGCTACATTACAATGAGCAGTTCTTC. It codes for CASSPKELHYNEQFF.